The 5 T cell receptor beta chains below come from one sample, sequenced in a study of cytomegalovirus exposure and HLA in healthy donors. It was with 60 Vbeta and 13 Jbeta primers that the PCR ran. Repertoires were generated with immunoSEQ multiplex PCR, while TCRdb's copy carries only in-frame clones and drops some. This sample has about 100,000 clones, with 75% to 85% found just once. The sample was PBMCs. The source is a woman under 30 in good health and CMV-seronegative.

V usage is TRBV5-4 and J usage is TRBJ2-5; possibly TRBD1 for D (5 bases). Trimming left V 4 bases short and J 3 bases short, with 13 bases between. This CDR3 region has 14 residues. Germline V gives CDR1 SGHNT, CDR2 YYREEE (reference sequence). CDR3 DNA: TGTGCCAGCAGCCCCCAGGGTACGGAAGAGACCCAGTACTTC. It encodes CASSPQGTEETQYF.

This chain joins TRBV27 and TRBJ2-1, with 10 bases that match TRBD2. Trimming took 2 bases from V and 6 from J; bases not matched to a gene: 7. Germline loops: CDR1 MNHEY, CDR2 SMNVEV (reference sequence). The CDR3 spans 16 residues. The CDR3: CASSLDSGGFSNEQFF. CDR3 DNA: TGTGCCAGCAGTTTAGATAGCGGGGGGTTTTCCAATGAGCAGTTCTTC.

The chain joins TRBV5-6 to TRBJ2-1, with D uncertain. From germline, CDR1 is SGHDT and CDR2 YYEEEE. The CDR3 extends over 15 amino acids. V lost 1 base and J lost 0, with 8 bases in between. The CDR3 nucleotides are TGTGCCAGCAGCTTGATAGAGAGCTCCTACAATGAGCAGTTCTTC. Amino acid sequence: CASSLIESSYNEQFF. Drawing the rest from reference TRBV5-6 and TRBJ2-1, the complete variable domain is DAGVTQSPTHLIKTRGQQVTLRCSPKSGHDTVSWYQQALGQGPQFIFQYYEEEERQRGNFPDRFSGHQFPNYSSELNVNALLLGDSALYLCASSLIESSYNEQFFGPGTRLTVL.

On this clone itself: A junction boundary mismatches the germline segment, possibly from a read error. The chain uses TRBV6-6 and TRBJ1-2; TRBD1 is a possible D gene (6 bases). Germline V gene sequence: CDR1 MNHNY, CDR2 SVGAGI (reference sequence). The CDR3 covers 15 residues. The CDR3 loop is CASSYRQVANYDYTF. As DNA, the CDR3 is TGTGCCAGCAGTTACAGACAGGTGGCTAACTATGACTACACCTTC.

This sequence joins TRBV7-2 and TRBJ2-7; 7 nucleotides align to TRBD1. Unmatched junction bases numbered 8, after V lost 4 bases and J lost 2 bases. Germline values: CDR1 SGHTA, CDR2 FQGNSA. The CDR3 sequence is 15 residues long. CDR3: CASSSRQGSAYEQYF. The CDR3 DNA reads as TGTGCCAGCAGCTCAAGACAGGGTTCGGCCTACGAGCAGTACTTC.